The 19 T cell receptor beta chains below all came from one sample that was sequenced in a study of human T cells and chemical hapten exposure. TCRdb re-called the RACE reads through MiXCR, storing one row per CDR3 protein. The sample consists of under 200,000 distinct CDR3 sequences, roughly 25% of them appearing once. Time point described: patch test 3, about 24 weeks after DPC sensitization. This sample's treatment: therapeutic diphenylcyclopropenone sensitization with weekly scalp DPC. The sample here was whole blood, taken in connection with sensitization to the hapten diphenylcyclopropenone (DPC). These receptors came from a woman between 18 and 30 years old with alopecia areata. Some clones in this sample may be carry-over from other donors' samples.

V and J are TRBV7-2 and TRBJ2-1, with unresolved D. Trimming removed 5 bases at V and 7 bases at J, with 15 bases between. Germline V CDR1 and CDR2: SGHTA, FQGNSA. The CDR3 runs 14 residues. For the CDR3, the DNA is TGTGCCAGCAGCCCTGGTCCCGGCTGGAATGAGCAGTTCTTC. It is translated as CASSPGPGWNEQFF.

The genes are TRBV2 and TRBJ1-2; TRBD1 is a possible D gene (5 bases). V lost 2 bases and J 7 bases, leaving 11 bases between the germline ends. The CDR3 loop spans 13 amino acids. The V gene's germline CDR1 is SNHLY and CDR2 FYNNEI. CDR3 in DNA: TGTGCCAGCAGTGAATCGGGGGTAGGTGGCTACACCTTC. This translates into CASSESGVGGYTF.

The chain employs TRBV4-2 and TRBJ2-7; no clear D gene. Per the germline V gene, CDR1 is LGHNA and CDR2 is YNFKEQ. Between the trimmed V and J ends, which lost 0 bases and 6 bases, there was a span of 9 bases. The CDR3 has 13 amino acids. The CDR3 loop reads CASSQENSSEQYF. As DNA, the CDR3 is TGTGCCAGCAGCCAAGAGAATAGTAGCGAGCAGTACTTC.

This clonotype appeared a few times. The CDR3 nucleotides are TGCAGTGCTGGAAAAGGGGCTAGTGAAAAACTGTTTTTT. This codes for CSAGKGASEKLFF. V is TRBV20-1 and J is TRBJ1-4; D might be TRBD1 (5 bases). Trimming pared 5 bases from V and 7 bases from J, leaving 14 bases between. CDR3 length: 13 amino acids. Germline CDR1 DFQATT, CDR2 SNEGSKA (reference sequence).

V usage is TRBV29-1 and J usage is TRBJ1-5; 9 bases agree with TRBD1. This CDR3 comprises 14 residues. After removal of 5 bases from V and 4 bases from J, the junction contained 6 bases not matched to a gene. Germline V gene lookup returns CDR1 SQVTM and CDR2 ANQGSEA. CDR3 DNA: TGCAGCGTTAGCGGGACAGGGAGTAATCAGCCCCAGCATTTT. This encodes CSVSGTGSNQPQHF.

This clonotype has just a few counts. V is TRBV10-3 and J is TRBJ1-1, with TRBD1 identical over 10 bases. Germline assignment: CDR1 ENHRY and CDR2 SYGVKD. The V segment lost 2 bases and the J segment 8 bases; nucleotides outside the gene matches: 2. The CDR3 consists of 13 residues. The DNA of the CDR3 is TGTGCCATCAGTGAGGGACAGGGGGAAGAAGCTTTCTTT. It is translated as CAISEGQGEEAFF.

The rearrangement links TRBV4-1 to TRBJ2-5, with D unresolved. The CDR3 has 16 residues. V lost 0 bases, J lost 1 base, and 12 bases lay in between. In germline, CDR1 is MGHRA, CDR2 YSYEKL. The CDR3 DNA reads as TGCGCCAGCAGCCAAGATCGGCTCCCCCCCCAAGAGACCCAGTACTTC. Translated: CASSQDRLPPQETQYF.

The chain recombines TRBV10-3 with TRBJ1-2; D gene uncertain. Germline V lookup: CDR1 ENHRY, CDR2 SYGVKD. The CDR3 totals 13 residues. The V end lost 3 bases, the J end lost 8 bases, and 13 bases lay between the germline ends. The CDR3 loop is CAISDDTLSGYTF. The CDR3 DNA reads TGTGCCATCAGTGATGACACCCTCTCAGGCTACACCTTC.

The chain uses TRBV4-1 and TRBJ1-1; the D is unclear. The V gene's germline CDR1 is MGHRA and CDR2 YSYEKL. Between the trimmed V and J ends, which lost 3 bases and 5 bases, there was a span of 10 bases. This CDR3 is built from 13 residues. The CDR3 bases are TGCGCCAGCAGCCAGAGGGCCGCGACTGAAGCTTTCTTT. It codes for CASSQRAATEAFF.

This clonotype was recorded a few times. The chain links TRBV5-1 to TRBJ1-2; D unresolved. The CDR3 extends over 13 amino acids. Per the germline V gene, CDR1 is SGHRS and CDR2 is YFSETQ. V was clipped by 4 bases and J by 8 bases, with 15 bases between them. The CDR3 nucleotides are TGCGCCAGCAGCAACCTGGGCCGCGGGGGCTACACCTTC. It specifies CASSNLGRGGYTF.

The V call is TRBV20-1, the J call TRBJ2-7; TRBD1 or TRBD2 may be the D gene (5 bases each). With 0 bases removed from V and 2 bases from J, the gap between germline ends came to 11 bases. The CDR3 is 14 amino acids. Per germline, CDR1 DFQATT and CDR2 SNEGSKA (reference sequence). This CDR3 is CSARDLGVAYEQYF. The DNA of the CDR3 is TGCAGTGCTAGAGATCTGGGGGTGGCCTACGAGCAGTACTTC.

The CDR3 DNA follows: TGTGCCAGCAGCTTAGGGTCCACTTTTGAGCAGTTCTTC. Translated, it gives CASSLGSTFEQFF. This sequence joins TRBV7-9 and TRBJ2-1; D unclear. This CDR3 is built from 13 residues. The germline V and J ends were trimmed by 1 base and 9 bases, with 10 bases remaining between them. Per germline, CDR1 SEHNR and CDR2 FQNEAQ (reference sequence). The whole variable domain, filled in from reference TRBV7-9 and TRBJ2-1, reads DTGVSQNPRHKITKRGQNVTFRCDPISEHNRLYWYRQTLGQGPEFLTYFQNEAQLEKSRLLSDRFSAERPKGSFSTLEIQRTEQGDSAMYLCASSLGSTFEQFFGPGTRLTVL.

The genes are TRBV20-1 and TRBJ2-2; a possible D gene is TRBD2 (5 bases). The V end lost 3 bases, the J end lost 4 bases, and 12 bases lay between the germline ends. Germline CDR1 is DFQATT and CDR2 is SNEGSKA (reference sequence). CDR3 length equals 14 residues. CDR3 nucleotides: TGCAGTGCTAGGAAGGGAGCTCGCACCGGGGAGCTGTTTTTT. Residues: CSARKGARTGELFF.

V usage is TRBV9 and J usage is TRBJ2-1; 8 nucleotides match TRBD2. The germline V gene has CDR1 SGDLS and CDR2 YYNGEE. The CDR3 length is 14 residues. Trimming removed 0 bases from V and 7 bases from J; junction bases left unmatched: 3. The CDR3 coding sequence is TGTGCCAGCAGCGTAGGACTAGCGAGTAATGAGCAGTTCTTC. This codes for CASSVGLASNEQFF.

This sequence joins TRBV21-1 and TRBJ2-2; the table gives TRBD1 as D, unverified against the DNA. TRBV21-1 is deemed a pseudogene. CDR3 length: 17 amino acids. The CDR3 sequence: CASSKGQGPILTGELFF. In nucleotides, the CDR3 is TGTGCCAGCAGCAAAGGGCAGGGGCCTATTTTGACCGGGGAGCTGTTTTTT.

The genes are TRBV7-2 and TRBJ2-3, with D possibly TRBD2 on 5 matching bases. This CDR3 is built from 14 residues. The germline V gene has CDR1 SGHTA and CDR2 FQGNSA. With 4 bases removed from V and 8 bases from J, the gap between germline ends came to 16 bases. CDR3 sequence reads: CASSSHGVVITQYF. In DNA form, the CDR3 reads TGTGCCAGCAGCTCGCACGGGGTTGTAATTACGCAGTATTTT.

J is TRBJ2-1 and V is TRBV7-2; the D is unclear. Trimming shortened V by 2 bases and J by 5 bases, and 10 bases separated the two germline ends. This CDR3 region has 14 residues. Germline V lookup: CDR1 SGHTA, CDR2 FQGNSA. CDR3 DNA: TGTGCCAGCAGCTTAAACAGCCCGGACAATGAGCAGTTCTTC. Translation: CASSLNSPDNEQFF.

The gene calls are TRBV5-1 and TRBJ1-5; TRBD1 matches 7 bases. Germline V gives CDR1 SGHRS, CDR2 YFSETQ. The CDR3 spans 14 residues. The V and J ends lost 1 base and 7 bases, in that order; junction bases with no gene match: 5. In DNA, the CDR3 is TGCGCCAGCAGCTTGAGAACAGGGGAACAGCCCCAGCATTTT. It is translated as CASSLRTGEQPQHF. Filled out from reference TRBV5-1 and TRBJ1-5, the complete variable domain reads KAGVTQTPRYLIKTRGQQVTLSCSPISGHRSVSWYQQTPGQGLQFLFEYFSETQRNKGNFPGRFSGRQFSNSRSEMNVSTLELGDSALYLCASSLRTGEQPQHFGDGTRLSIL.

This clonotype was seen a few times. CDR3 in amino acids: CASSQEHAKPYEQYF. The CDR3 bases are TGCGCCAGCAGCCAAGAGCACGCGAAACCCTACGAGCAGTACTTC. The chain is built from TRBV4-3 and TRBJ2-7; D ambiguous. CDR1 and CDR2 from the germline V gene are LGHNA and YSLEER. The CDR3 extends over 15 amino acids. V gave up 0 bases and J gave up 2 bases, with 11 bases separating them.